This T cell receptor beta chain appears in the sequencing data of a study of T cells after posttransplantation cyclophosphamide. Generated by immunoSEQ multiplex PCR, the TCRdb table keeps only in-frame clones and is missing some. This table has about 43,000 clones, roughly 91% appearing once. CDR1 SEHNR and CDR2 FQNEAQ come from the germline V gene (reference sequence). Germline trimming cut 5 bases from V and 2 bases from J; bases unmatched to any gene: 8. This CDR3 is 16 amino acids long. Study-level results: Skin or GI-infiltrating T cells shared few TRB sequences with blood. After PTCy, TRB diversity resembled that of CNI/methotrexate controls. Donor-recipient repertoire similarity was low at 1-2 months, rising over year one.

Busulfan-fludarabine conditioning, marrow transplant, and cyclophosphamide on days +3 and +4 were administered. As for this clone: Its target is unknown.

The input for sequencing was PBMCs, taken roughly 60 days after allogeneic stem cell transplant with posttransplant cyclophosphamide. V and J are TRBV7-9 and TRBJ2-1, with 8 bases matching TRBD2. The TCR sequence derives from a male patient between 60 and 69 years old who received an allogeneic stem cell transplant from a related donor and was CMV-positive. A subset of T cells may come from the graft donor. The CDR3, as DNA: TGTGCCAGCAGCCCGGGGGGTAGCGGGGCCTACAATGAGCAGTTCTTC. This encodes CASSPGGSGAYNEQFF.